This T cell receptor (beta chain) was sequenced in a study of identical twins (dated by TCRdb to the mid-2010s). Concerning the study at large: TCR alpha and beta repertoires from monozygotic twins, unrelated adults of various ages and cord blood were deep-sequenced to test whether fetal clonotypes persist. To rule out contamination, the twin experiments were replicated at different times with different library preparation protocols.

This clonotype came up many times. The antigen this receptor binds is unknown. No much larger clone is present one base from it, and per-base qualities are unavailable. Library preparation used 5' RACE. Sequencing used an Illumina HiSeq 2000. A universal primer binding site was added through template switching, and the final cDNA carried a unique molecular identifier so that TCR cDNA molecules could be counted accurately. Specific primers in the conserved constant-segment region were used to synthesize first-strand cDNA for the TCR alpha and beta chains. Each cDNA library was double barcoded, with a SMART-Mk sample barcode plus Illumina barcodes, to control for contamination. Two successive PCR steps introduced TruSeq adapter sequences along with Illumina sample barcodes. The Illumina HiSeq platform was used with custom primers to sequence TCR alpha and beta cDNA libraries. Per the authors' processing: Unique molecular identifiers were extracted from raw reads with MiGEC, and CDR3 positions were determined with MiXCR. Recombination models were inferred per individual with the repgenHMM and IGoR tools using an EM algorithm. Shared clonotype analysis was performed with the tcR package in R, normalizing sharing by the product of cloneset sizes. To study raw recombination without the effects of thymic and clonal selection, out-of-frame nonproductive sequences were analyzed. TCRdb reprocessing: public reads trimmed at Q25 with fastp, clones called with MiXCR, in-frame beta chains kept. Duplicate CDR3 protein sequences are folded into a single record with the most common DNA and genes. It is TCRdb's table, rather than the study itself, that gives the V and J calls and clone size. The sample table shows 690,000 or so distinct CDR3 sequences, and around 8.3% are seen once. The ten largest clones represent 0.98% of the sample.

Results and caveats for the whole study, not just this receptor: Abundant cord blood beta clonotypes carried fewer insertions; young adult naive repertoires showed a weaker similar trend, while memory repertoires showed none. Out-of-frame TCR alpha sequences shared between twins showed an excess of low generation-probability sequences compared with coincidental sharing between unrelated individuals. In monozygotic twins, recombination models systematically underestimated out-of-frame TCR alpha sharing, but the models matched the sharing seen between unrelated individuals. Because the same donors could not be followed over many years, the conclusions depended on cross-sectional statistical analysis. In beta out-of-frame sequences, excess twin sharing was weaker, because having fewer shared sequences lowered the signal-to-noise ratio. Invariant T cells such as MAIT and iNKT could partly confound zero-insertion analyses, although diverse VJ usage argued against such confounding for most clonotypes.

Every donor was a healthy Caucasian. Three pairs of female monozygotic twins, all aged about 18 to 29 years, made up the twin cohort. RNA for TCR libraries was isolated from peripheral blood mononuclear cells. The trim is 5 bases for V and 2 bases for J, with a gap of 13 bases between the germline ends. The germline V gene gives CDR1 as SGHAT and CDR2 as FQNNGV. The CDR3, cysteine through phenylalanine, is 14 amino acids long. The CDR3 DNA has 42 bases and is translated from base 1. The same specimen was also included in a second study, on yellow fever vaccine responses in identical twins. As that second paper reports: According to the authors, in identical twins the way T cells responded to vaccination appeared partly convergent and partly personalized. Focusing on identical twins, the study followed the T cell clones that responded to the vaccine, and did so with precision.

Recombination joined TRBV11-2 with TRBJ2-7; TRBD2 is perhaps the D gene, given 5 matching bases. The sequence was collected from a woman under 30 in good health. The specimen was PBMCs. The nucleotide sequence is given as TGTGCCAGCAGCCCCGAGACCGGGACCTACGAGCAGTACTTC. The encoded protein is CASSPETGTYEQYF.